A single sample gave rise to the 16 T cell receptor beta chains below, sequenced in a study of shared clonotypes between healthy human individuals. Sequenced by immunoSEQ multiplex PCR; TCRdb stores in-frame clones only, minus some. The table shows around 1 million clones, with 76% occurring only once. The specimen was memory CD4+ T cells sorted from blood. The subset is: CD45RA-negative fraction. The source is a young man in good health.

CDR3 nucleotides: TGCAGTGCCCTGGGGAGGGCGGAGCAGTACTTC. This translates into CSALGRAEQYF. The chain joins TRBV20-1 to TRBJ2-7; the match to TRBD2 covers 7 bases. Germline V gene lookup returns CDR1 DFQATT and CDR2 SNEGSKA (reference sequence). The CDR3 runs to 11 residues. The ends lost 6 bases at V and 7 bases at J; junction bases unmatched: 6.

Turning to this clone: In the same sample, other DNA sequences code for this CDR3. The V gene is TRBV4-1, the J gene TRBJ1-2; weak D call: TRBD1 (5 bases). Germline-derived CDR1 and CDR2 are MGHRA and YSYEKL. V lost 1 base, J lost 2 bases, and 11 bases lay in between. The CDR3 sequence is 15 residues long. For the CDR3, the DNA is TGCGCCAGCAGCCAAGCAGGGACGGGGAACTATGGCTACACCTTC. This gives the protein CASSQAGTGNYGYTF.

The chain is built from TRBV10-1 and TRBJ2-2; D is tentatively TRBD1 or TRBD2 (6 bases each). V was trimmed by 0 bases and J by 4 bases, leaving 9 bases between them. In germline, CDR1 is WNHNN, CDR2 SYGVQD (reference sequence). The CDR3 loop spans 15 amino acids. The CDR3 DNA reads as TGCGCCAGCAGTGAGTCTTGGGGGGCCACCGGGGAGCTGTTTTTT. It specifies CASSESWGATGELFF.

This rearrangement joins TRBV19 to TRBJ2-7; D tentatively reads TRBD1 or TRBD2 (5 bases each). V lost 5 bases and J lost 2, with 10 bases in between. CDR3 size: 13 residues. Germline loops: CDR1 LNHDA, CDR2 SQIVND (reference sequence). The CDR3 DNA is TGTGCCAGTAGTCCGGGGCCGACCTACGAGCAGTACTTC. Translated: CASSPGPTYEQYF. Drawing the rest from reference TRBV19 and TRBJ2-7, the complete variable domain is DGGITQSPKYLFRKEGQNVTLSCEQNLNHDAMYWYRQDPGQGLRLIYYSQIVNDFQKGDIAEGYSVSREKKESFPLTVTSAQKNPTAFYLCASSPGPTYEQYFGPGTRLTVT.

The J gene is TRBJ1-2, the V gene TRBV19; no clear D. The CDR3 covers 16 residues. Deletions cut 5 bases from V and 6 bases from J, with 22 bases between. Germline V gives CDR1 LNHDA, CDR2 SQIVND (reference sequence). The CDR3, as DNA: TGTGCCAGTAGTTTAGCGGCCGTCGCGTCACTGAATGGCTACACCTTC. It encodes CASSLAAVASLNGYTF.

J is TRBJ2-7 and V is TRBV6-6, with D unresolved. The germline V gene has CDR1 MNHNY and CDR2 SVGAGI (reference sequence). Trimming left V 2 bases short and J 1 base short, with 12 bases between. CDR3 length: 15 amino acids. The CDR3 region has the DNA TGTGCCAGCAGTTACGTTAGGGCAACATCCTACGAGCAGTACTTC. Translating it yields CASSYVRATSYEQYF.

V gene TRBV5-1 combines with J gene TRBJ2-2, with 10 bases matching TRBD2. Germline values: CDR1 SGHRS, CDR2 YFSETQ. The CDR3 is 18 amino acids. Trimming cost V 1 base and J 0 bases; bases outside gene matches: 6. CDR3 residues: CASSLKASGGSNTGELFF. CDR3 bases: TGCGCCAGCAGCTTGAAGGCTAGCGGGGGCTCGAACACCGGGGAGCTGTTTTTT. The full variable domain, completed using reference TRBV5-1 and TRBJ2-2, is KAGVTQTPRYLIKTRGQQVTLSCSPISGHRSVSWYQQTPGQGLQFLFEYFSETQRNKGNFPGRFSGRQFSNSRSEMNVSTLELGDSALYLCASSLKASGGSNTGELFFGEGSRLTVL.

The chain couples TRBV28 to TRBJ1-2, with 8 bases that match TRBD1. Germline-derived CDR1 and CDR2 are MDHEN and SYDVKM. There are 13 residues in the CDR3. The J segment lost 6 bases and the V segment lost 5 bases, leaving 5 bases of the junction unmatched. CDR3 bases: TGTGCCAGCAGTCAAACGGGACAGGATGGCTACACCTTC. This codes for CASSQTGQDGYTF.

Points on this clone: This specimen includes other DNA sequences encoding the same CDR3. For the CDR3, the DNA is TGTGCCAGCAGCCCGGGTGGGTATGGCTACACCTTC. Protein product: CASSPGGYGYTF. The rearrangement uses TRBV11-2 and TRBJ1-2; D not resolved. CDR3 length: 12 amino acids. Trimming removed 5 bases at V and 5 bases at J, with 9 bases between. Germline V gives CDR1 SGHAT, CDR2 FQNNGV.

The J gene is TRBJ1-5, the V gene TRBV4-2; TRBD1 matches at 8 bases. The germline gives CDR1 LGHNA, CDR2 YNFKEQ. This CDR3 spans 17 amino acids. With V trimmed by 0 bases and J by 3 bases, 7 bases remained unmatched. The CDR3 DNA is TGTGCCAGCAGCCAAGATATAGGACAGGGTACCAATCAGCCCCAGCATTTT. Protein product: CASSQDIGQGTNQPQHF.

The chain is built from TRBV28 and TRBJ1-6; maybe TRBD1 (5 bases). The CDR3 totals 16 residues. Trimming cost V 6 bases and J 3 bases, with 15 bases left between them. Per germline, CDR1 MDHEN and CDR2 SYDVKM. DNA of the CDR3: TGTGCCAGCAGCAGCAGGGCCTTCCTCTATAATTCACCCCTCCACTTT. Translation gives CASSSRAFLYNSPLHF.

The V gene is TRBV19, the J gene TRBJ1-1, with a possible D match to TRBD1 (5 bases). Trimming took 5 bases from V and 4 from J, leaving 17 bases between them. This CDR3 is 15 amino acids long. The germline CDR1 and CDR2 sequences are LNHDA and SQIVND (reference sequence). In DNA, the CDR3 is TGTGCCAGTAGTTCGAACAGGAAGTTGGGCACTGAAGCTTTCTTT. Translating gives CASSSNRKLGTEAFF.

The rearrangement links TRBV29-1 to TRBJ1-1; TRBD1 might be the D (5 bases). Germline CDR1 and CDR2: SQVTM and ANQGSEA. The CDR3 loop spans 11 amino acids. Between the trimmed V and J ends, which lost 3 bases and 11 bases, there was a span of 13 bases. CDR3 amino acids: CSVEIGGRAFF. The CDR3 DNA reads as TGCAGCGTTGAGATTGGGGGTAGGGCTTTCTTT.

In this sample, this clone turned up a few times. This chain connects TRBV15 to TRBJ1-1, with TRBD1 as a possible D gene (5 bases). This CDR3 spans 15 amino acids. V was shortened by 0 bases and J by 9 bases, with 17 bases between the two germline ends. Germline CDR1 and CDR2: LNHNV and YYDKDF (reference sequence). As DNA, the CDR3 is TGTGCCACCAGCAGAGATGTGGGGACCCCAGGGCAAGCTTTCTTT. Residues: CATSRDVGTPGQAFF.

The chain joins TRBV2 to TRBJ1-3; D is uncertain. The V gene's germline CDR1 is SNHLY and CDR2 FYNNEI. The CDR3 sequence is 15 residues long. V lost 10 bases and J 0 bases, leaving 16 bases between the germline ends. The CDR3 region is CATILGLPSGNTIYF. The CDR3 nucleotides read TGTGCCACCATACTCGGACTGCCCTCTGGAAACACCATATATTTT.

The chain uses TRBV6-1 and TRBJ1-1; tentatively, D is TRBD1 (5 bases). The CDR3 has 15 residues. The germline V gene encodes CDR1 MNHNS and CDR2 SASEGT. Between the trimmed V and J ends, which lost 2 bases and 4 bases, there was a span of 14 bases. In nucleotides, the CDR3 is TGTGCCAGCAGTGAACAAAGGGGCGTGGGCACTGAAGCTTTCTTT. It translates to CASSEQRGVGTEAFF.